The clone carrying this T cell receptor beta chain was observed once. The entry originates in a study of blood T cell repertoires in COVID-19. The V gene's germline CDR1 is SGHRS and CDR2 YFSETQ. Trimming shortened V by 5 bases and J by 5 bases, and 17 bases separated the two germline ends. The CDR3 length is 14 residues. Clones were read by immunoSEQ multiplex PCR, and TCRdb kept only the in-frame ones, dropping some. In the table there are over 600,000 clones, about nine tenths of which are singletons. The chain uses TRBV5-1 and TRBJ2-7, with D perhaps TRBD1 (5 bases). The source is a woman younger than 30 with acute or convalescent COVID-19. The sample consisted of peripheral blood. The CDR3 protein is CASRGLRGFHEQYF. The CDR3 DNA follows: TGCGCCAGCAGGGGTTTAAGGGGATTCCACGAGCAGTACTTC.